This TCR beta chain was documented in a study of T cell responses to AZD1222 COVID-19 vaccine. Study conclusions and caveats: Only 5 or 6 AZD1222 recipients were seropositive at baseline.

V was clipped by 8 bases and J by 0 bases, with 14 bases between them. This CDR3 region has 15 residues. Germline V gene data show CDR1 as MNHNY and CDR2 as SVGAGI (reference sequence). Profiling relied on immunoSEQ multiplex PCR, and the TCRdb table lists in-frame clones only, not all of them. There are some 150,000 clones in the sample; around 95% occur only once, and roughly 1.3% lies in the top ten. In the case of this clone: The antigen is not known.

The TCR comes from an adult in good health. The sequencing used peripheral blood, collected on day 0 of AZD1222 vaccination. V gene TRBV6-6 combines with J gene TRBJ1-5; D remains ambiguous. DNA of the CDR3: TGTGCCAGCGGGGAGGGCCGGAATAGCAATCAGCCCCAGCATTTT. This gives the protein CASGEGRNSNQPQHF.